This entry is about one T cell receptor (beta chain). This clonotype has a count of ten or more. It lacks a known antigen. No much larger clonotype is one base removed from it; base qualities were not supplied. The data were taken from a study of T cells in Graves' hyperthyroidism and ophthalmopathy (dated by TCRdb to the late 2010s). Broadly, across the study: To identify TCR V-J signatures that set the groups apart, the researchers used a discovery cohort of more than 95 patients, made up of fewer than 50 with Graves' ophthalmopathy and about 55 with stable Graves' hyperthyroidism. An independent validation cohort of around 19 hyperthyroidism patients and about 16 patients who later progressed to ophthalmopathy tested prospective prediction of ophthalmopathy. The approximately 100 discovery patients were randomly divided into training and test sets at a 7:3 ratio. The study also compared thyroid tissue and blood T-cell repertoires from more than 5 Graves' hyperthyroidism patients. Once sampling was done, hyperthyroidism patients were given methimazole at a starting dose of 30 mg daily, whereas ophthalmopathy patients were given high-dose intravenous methylprednisolone. TCR Vbeta CDR3 sequencing of 135 peripheral blood samples (43 ophthalmopathy, 75 hyperthyroidism and approximately 17 progressor patients) is reported in the paper.

Beyond this particular receptor, the publication reports: Most expanded thyroid clonotypes (frequency above 0.001) were also detected in blood, a finding suggesting that blood repertoires may reflect thyroid immune responses. A model built on a 13 V-J signature distinguished ophthalmopathy from stable hyperthyroidism, reaching 87.88% sensitivity and 81.08% specificity in cross-validation and 80%/75% in testing. No statistical method was used to set the sample size in advance, and investigators knew the group allocation. In validation, the model predicted progression to ophthalmopathy a median of approximately 6.3 months before onset, with 65% to 71% sensitivity and 72.22% specificity.

The TCR beta CDR3 regions were amplified from the RNA transcripts. For the first round of RT-PCR on the TCR CDR3, the HTBI primer set was used together with the Qiagen OneStep RT-PCR kit. The libraries were constructed in a second round of multiplex PCR and then size-selected and purified. The libraries were sequenced on an Illumina HiSeq2000 using paired-end 100 bp reads. The study's own analysis went as follows. Raw data were processed with SOAPnuke, discarding reads with adapters, uncalled bases, mean Phred below 15, or no exact constant-primer or identifier match. High-quality paired reads were merged using COPE v1.2.5, and each unique nucleotide sequence was defined as a clonotype. MiTCR v1.1 was used to align clonotypes to the IMGT TRBV, TRBD and TRBJ reference segments. The analysis was restricted to V-J combinations with a frequency above 0.0001, which together covered 99.2% of the repertoires. The TCS score was defined as the ratio of F50 (clonal expansion) to E x V (chaos), calculated using BLOSUM62-based TCRdist between CDR3 peptides within each V-J. Welch's t-statistics and random forest reduced 500 to 550 V-J features to some 14, which were used in a naive Bayes classifier (R e1071). Thyroid-blood repertoire similarity was quantified with the Morisita-Horn index. TCRdb redid the processing of the public reads, applying fastp at Q25 and MiXCR, and retained in-frame beta chains. Identical CDR3 protein sequences are pooled into one entry, listed with their most common genes and DNA. TCRdb's processing, not the authors', yielded these V and J calls. The sample profile shows a few hundred thousand distinct CDR3 sequences; around 45% of them were found once. The ten largest clones add up to around 20% of the sample.

Any patient with an uncontrolled infection, another autoimmune disease, pregnancy or lactation was excluded. Diagnoses relied on clinical symptoms, serum thyroxine and TRAb, thyroid ultrasound and orbital computed tomography. Total RNA was extracted using Trizol reagent, and RNA quality was assessed on an Agilent 2100 Bioanalyzer. This TCR derives from an adult woman with Graves' disease, either hyperthyroidism or ophthalmopathy (not recorded which). The sequencing input was peripheral blood or thyroid tissue (not recorded which).

This receptor has the CDR3 CASTKDPRYQETQYF. The nucleotide sequence reads TGTGCCAGCACTAAGGACCCGAGGTACCAAGAGACCCAGTACTTC. In this chain, TRBV7-2 is recombined with TRBJ2-5; no D gene call is confident. Measured from the cysteine to the phenylalanine, the CDR3 is 15 residues long. Just CDR3 DNA is preserved here, 45 bases in frame from base 1. In the germline V gene, CDR1 corresponds to SGHTA and CDR2 to FQGNSA. V and J lose 7 bases and 0 bases, and a span of 15 bases separates them.